Following are 24 T cell receptor beta chains from one sample sequenced in a study of radiotherapy plus CTLA-4 blockade in lung cancer. Clones were sequenced by immunoSEQ multiplex PCR, and TCRdb holds only the in-frame ones, with some missing. The table has 62,000 or so clones, roughly 85% seen once; the top ten hold 10%. Source: peripheral blood, taken from a patient treated with radiotherapy plus ipilimumab. These TCRs come from a human donor with non-small cell lung cancer who had a complete response to radiotherapy plus ipilimumab.

The V gene is TRBV5-5, the J gene TRBJ2-2; 8 nucleotides agree with TRBD2. Germline values: CDR1 SGHKS, CDR2 YYEKEE (reference sequence). The CDR3 consists of 15 residues. The trim removed 2 bases at V and 6 bases at J, leaving 6 bases unmatched. CDR3 amino acids: CASSLRGGLAGELFF. CDR3 DNA sequence: TGTGCCAGCAGCTTACGGGGGGGCCTCGCCGGGGAGCTGTTTTTT.

As regards this clone: Other DNA sequences in this sample translate to the same CDR3. The chain uses TRBV5-1 and TRBJ2-5; no clear D gene. Per germline, CDR1 SGHRS and CDR2 YFSETQ. The CDR3 is 12 amino acids. V was pared by 0 bases and J by 5 bases, with 5 bases between. DNA of the CDR3: TGCGCCAGCAGCTTGGACGGGGAGACCCAGTACTTC. Residues: CASSLDGETQYF.

V usage is TRBV5-1 and J usage is TRBJ2-1; the match to TRBD2 covers 12 bases. Germline CDR1 and CDR2: SGHRS and YFSETQ. There are 21 residues in the CDR3. V dropped 5 bases and J dropped 1; count of bases not matched to a gene: 19. CDR3 residues: CASSFGGSRTSGRPSYNEQFF. The CDR3 DNA follows: TGCGCCAGCAGTTTTGGGGGGAGTAGAACTAGCGGGAGGCCTTCCTACAATGAGCAGTTCTTC.

The chain combines TRBV7-8 with TRBJ1-2; TRBD1 aligns across 8 bases. Losses at the gene ends were 4 bases for V and 4 bases for J; bases not matched to a gene: 11. Germline loops: CDR1 SGHVS, CDR2 FQNEAQ. The CDR3 loop spans 16 amino acids. The CDR3: CASSSLPRGPLYGYTF. Written as DNA, the CDR3 is TGTGCCAGCAGCTCCCTCCCCAGGGGGCCTCTCTATGGCTACACCTTC.

The chain carries TRBV5-1 and TRBJ1-1; TRBD1 matches at 12 bases. The CDR3 has 16 amino acids. V was clipped by 4 bases and J by 5 bases; unmatched bases: 9. CDR1 is SGHRS, CDR2 YFSETQ, per germline. The CDR3 nucleotides are TGCGCCAGCAGCAGGGGACAGGGGGCGCTTTTGACTGAAGCTTTCTTT. Residues: CASSRGQGALLTEAFF.

This clone was recorded a few times. The chain employs TRBV6-1 and TRBJ1-5; 7 positions agree with TRBD1. V dropped 6 bases and J dropped 2; count of bases not matched to a gene: 4. This CDR3 is built from 14 residues. The germline CDR1 and CDR2 sequences are MNHNS and SASEGT. As DNA, the CDR3 is TGTGCCAGCAGCTACACAGGGGGCAATCAGCCCCAGCATTTT. Translation: CASSYTGGNQPQHF.

The chain recombines TRBV18 with TRBJ1-5; D unclear. CDR3 length equals 14 residues. V gave up 3 bases and J gave up 1 base, with 7 bases separating them. The germline V gene encodes CDR1 KGHSH and CDR2 LQKENI. The CDR3 nucleotides are TGTGCCAGCTCACCCGGGTTGAGCAATCAGCCCCAGCATTTT. It codes for CASSPGLSNQPQHF.

The V call is TRBV7-2, the J call TRBJ2-6; D unresolved. This CDR3 region has 14 residues. Per the germline V gene, CDR1 is SGHTA and CDR2 is FQGNSA. V dropped 5 bases and J dropped 0 bases, with 5 bases sitting between them. In DNA form, the CDR3 reads TGTGCCAGCAGCGCTAGCTCTGGGGCCAACGTCCTGACTTTC. Translation: CASSASSGANVLTF.

On this clone itself: Mismatch with germline at one junction end may stem from a read error. This CDR3 is also generated by other DNA sequences in the sample. The J gene is TRBJ2-1, the V gene TRBV5-4; 13 bases map to TRBD2. Germline assignment: CDR1 SGHNT and CDR2 YYREEE (reference sequence). The CDR3 totals 16 residues. The CDR3 is CASSFSSGLAGSEQFF. The CDR3 DNA follows: TGTGCCAGCAGCTTTTCCTCGGGACTAGCGGGGAGTGAGCAATTCTTC.

This chain connects TRBV2 to TRBJ1-5; D not certain. Germline lookup yields CDR1 SNHLY and CDR2 FYNNEI. Trimming shortened V by 5 bases and J by 7 bases, and 15 bases separated the two germline ends. The CDR3 has 14 residues. The CDR3 coding sequence is TGTGCCAGCAGTCTGGGCGGCCTAGGGCAGCCCCAGCATTTT. Its translation: CASSLGGLGQPQHF.

Comment on this clone: Germline is not matched at one junction end, which may reflect a read error. This chain joins TRBV7-7 and TRBJ2-5; 8 bases fit TRBD1. The length of the CDR3 is 15 residues. Germline assignment: CDR1 SSHAT and CDR2 FNYEAQ (reference sequence). As DNA, the CDR3 is TGTGCTAGCAGCTTATTAAGGCAGGGGGCTGAGACCCAGTACTTC. It codes for CASSLLRQGAETQYF.

This clone was seen a handful of times. The V and J genes are TRBV4-3 and TRBJ1-1; no clear D. The V gene lost 1 base and the J gene lost 1 base, with 10 bases spanning the gap. CDR3 length equals 15 residues. CDR1 is LGHNA and CDR2 is YSLEER in the germline V gene. CDR3 nucleotide sequence: TGCGCCAGCAGCCAAGGGGAGTGGCGGAACACTGAAGCTTTCTTT. Its translation: CASSQGEWRNTEAFF.

This chain uses TRBV29-1 with TRBJ1-1; TRBD1 might be the D (5 bases). With 4 bases removed from V and 4 bases from J, the gap between germline ends came to 13 bases. This CDR3 is 13 amino acids long. Germline CDR1 and CDR2: SQVTM and ANQGSEA. The CDR3 sequence: CSVARDGGTEAFF. In DNA, the CDR3 is TGCAGCGTTGCGAGGGATGGGGGCACTGAAGCTTTCTTT.

V gene TRBV6-6 combines with J gene TRBJ1-2, with D possibly TRBD1 on 6 matching bases. The CDR3 consists of 11 residues. Germline values: CDR1 MNHNY, CDR2 SVGAGI (reference sequence). The germline V and J ends were trimmed by 10 bases and 5 bases, with 11 bases remaining between them. The CDR3 DNA follows: TGTGCCACCAGGGGTACTTATGGCTACACCTTC. Residues: CATRGTYGYTF.

This sequence joins TRBV14 and TRBJ1-3; D is undetermined. Germline CDR1 is SGHDN and CDR2 is FVKESK. V was clipped by 4 bases and J by 6 bases, with 7 bases between them. The CDR3 covers 12 residues. The CDR3 DNA reads as TGTGCCAGCAGCCCGGGAACAAACACCATATATTTT. Translation: CASSPGTNTIYF. Variable domain in full (rest from reference TRBV14 and TRBJ1-3): EAGVTQFPSHSVIEKGQTVTLRCDPISGHDNLYWYRRVMGKEIKFLLHFVKESKQDESGMPNNRFLAERTGGTYSTLKVQPAELEDSGVYFCASSPGTNTIYFGEGSWLTVV.

This clone was detected only once. V usage is TRBV6-4 and J usage is TRBJ2-1; a possible D gene is TRBD1 (6 bases). The V gene's germline CDR1 is MRHNA and CDR2 SNTAGT. V lost 2 bases and J lost 5, with 13 bases in between. This CDR3 spans 15 amino acids. The CDR3, as DNA: TGTGCCAGCAGTGACGGGGGCGGGTCCAACAATGAGCAGTTCTTC. This sequence encodes CASSDGGGSNNEQFF.

The chain couples TRBV23-1 to TRBJ2-1; 13 bases map to TRBD2. TRBV23-1 is labeled an ORF, and its function is uncertain. The CDR3 spans 18 residues. After removal of 4 bases from V and 3 bases from J, the junction contained 9 bases not matched to a gene. CDR3 protein: CASSPDRGLAGIYNEQFF. The CDR3 nucleotides are TGCGCCAGCAGTCCGGACAGGGGACTAGCGGGAATCTACAATGAGCAGTTCTTC.

This chain's CDR3 is CASSTDGVNTEAFF. In nucleotides, the CDR3 is TGTGCCAGCAGCACGGACGGGGTGAACACTGAAGCTTTCTTT. The gene calls are TRBV6-5 and TRBJ1-1; D gene unclear. Trimming cost V 6 bases and J 0 bases, with 11 bases left between them. The V gene's germline CDR1 is MNHEY and CDR2 SVGAGI. The CDR3 length is 14 residues.

The V call is TRBV19, the J call TRBJ2-3, with 9 bases identical to TRBD1. The V segment lost 6 bases and the J segment 3 bases; nucleotides outside the gene matches: 4. The germline CDR1 and CDR2 sequences are LNHDA and SQIVND (reference sequence). The CDR3 extends over 14 amino acids. In nucleotides, the CDR3 is TGTGCCAGTAGCAGGACAGGGGTGACAGATACGCAGTATTTT. The encoded protein is CASSRTGVTDTQYF.

The V gene is TRBV27, the J gene TRBJ1-5, with unresolved D. The CDR3 is 15 residues long. V gave up 3 bases and J gave up 0 bases, with 9 bases separating them. Germline CDR1 and CDR2: MNHEY and SMNVEV (reference sequence). CDR3 residues: CASSLISHSNQPQHF. In nucleotides, the CDR3 is TGTGCCAGCAGTTTGATTTCACATAGCAATCAGCCCCAGCATTTT.

DNA of the CDR3: TGTGCTAGTGGTTTGGTAACAGGGAATTCACCCCTCCACTTT. Translation gives CASGLVTGNSPLHF. The rearrangement uses TRBV12-5 and TRBJ1-6, with D possibly TRBD1 on 6 matching bases. The V gene lost 0 bases and the J gene lost 7 bases, with 7 bases spanning the gap. Germline values: CDR1 LGHNT, CDR2 FRNRAP. This CDR3 is built from 14 residues. Using reference TRBV12-5 and TRBJ1-6 for the parts outside the CDR3, the full variable domain is DARVTQTPRHKVTEMGQEVTMRCQPILGHNTVFWYRQTMMQGLELLAYFRNRAPLDDSGMPKDRFSAEMPDATLATLKIQPSEPRDSAVYFCASGLVTGNSPLHFGNGTRLTVT.

The chain couples TRBV30 to TRBJ1-1; perhaps TRBD1 as D (6 bases). Germline V lookup: CDR1 GTSNPN, CDR2 SVGIG (reference sequence). Trimming removed 3 bases from V and 4 bases from J, with 15 bases in between. The CDR3 consists of 14 residues. The DNA of the CDR3 is TGTGCCTGGAGCCGCGAGGGGGGCATCACTGAAGCTTTCTTT. Translated, it gives CAWSREGGITEAFF.

This rearrangement joins TRBV11-3 to TRBJ2-3; 7 bases are shared with TRBD2. The CDR3 contains 15 residues. Germline trimming cut 5 bases from V and 9 bases from J; bases unmatched to any gene: 14. Germline-derived CDR1 and CDR2 are SGHNT and YENEEA. The CDR3 here is CASSRVGGSTPTQYF. The CDR3 DNA follows: TGTGCCAGCAGCCGCGTTGGCGGGAGCACTCCCACGCAGTATTTT.

The chain employs TRBV7-2 and TRBJ1-1; 8 bases map to TRBD1. Germline CDR1 is SGHTA and CDR2 is FQGNSA. This CDR3 comprises 14 residues. After removal of 3 bases from V and 1 base from J, the junction contained 1 base not matched to a gene. The CDR3 nucleotides are TGTGCCAGCAGCTTCGGACAGGGGAACACTGAAGCTTTCTTT. This encodes CASSFGQGNTEAFF. The variable domain in full, with the rest retrieved from reference TRBV7-2 and TRBJ1-1, is GAGVSQSPSNKVTEKGKDVELRCDPISGHTALYWYRQSLGQGLEFLIYFQGNSAPDKSGLPSDRFSAERTGGSVSTLTIQRTQQEDSAVYLCASSFGQGNTEAFFGQGTRLTVV.